This T cell receptor (beta chain) was captured by sequencing in a study of blood T cells in healthy people across ages. Study conclusions and caveats: Naive T cell percentage and TCR beta diversity correlated strongly. Both naive CD4+ cell counts and diversity were greater in long-lived donors than in aged donors.

This clonotype was seen only a few times. Its antigen is currently unknown. Next came a second PCR, run for roughly 6 to 11 cycles, which used a sample-barcoded 5' primer along with a J-beta primer mix. One entry per CDR3 protein, called by TCRdb with MiXCR from the 5' RACE reads. The sample holds under 850,000 distinct CDR3 sequences, around 36% seen once. Whenever a sample was processed, at least 6.5 million PBMCs were isolated. The sample comprised blood. The clonotype was recovered from a man between 18 and 35 years old in good health.

In nucleotides, the CDR3 is TGTGCCAGCAGTTACTCGGAAGTGAACACTGAAGCTTTCTTT. Protein product: CASSYSEVNTEAFF. The J gene is TRBJ1-1, the V gene TRBV6-6, with D unclear. Trimming left V 0 bases short and J 0 bases short, with 5 bases between. The CDR3 spans 14 residues. CDR1 and CDR2 from the germline V gene are MNHNY and SVGAGI (reference sequence).